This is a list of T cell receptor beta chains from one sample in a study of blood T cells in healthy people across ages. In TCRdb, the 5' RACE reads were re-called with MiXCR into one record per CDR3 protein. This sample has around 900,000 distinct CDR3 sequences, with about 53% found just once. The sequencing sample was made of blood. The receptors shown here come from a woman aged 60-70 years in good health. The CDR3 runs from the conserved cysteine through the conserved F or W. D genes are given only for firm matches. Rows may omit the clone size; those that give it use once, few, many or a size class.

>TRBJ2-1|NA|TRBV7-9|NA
TGTGCCAGCAGCTTCACCGGGACCCCGGGGTTCTTC
CASSFTGTPGFF
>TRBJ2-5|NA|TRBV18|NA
TGTGCCAGCTCACCAAATTCTCTCGAGACCCAGTACTTC
CASSPNSLETQYF
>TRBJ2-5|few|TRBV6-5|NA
TGTGCCAGCAGCCGGGGGGCCCCAGAGACCCAGTACTTC
CASSRGAPETQYF
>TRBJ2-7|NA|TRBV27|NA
TGTGCCAGCAGCCGGGGCTTTTCGGGTTACGAGCAGTACTTC
CASSRGFSGYEQYF
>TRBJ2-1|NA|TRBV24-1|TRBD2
TGTGCCACCAGTACCACTAGCGGTCCCTACAATGAGCAGTTCTTC
CATSTTSGPYNEQFF
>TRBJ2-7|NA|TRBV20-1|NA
TGCAGTGCCATCATTCCCAGAAACACGTACGAGCAGTACTTC
CSAIIPRNTYEQYF
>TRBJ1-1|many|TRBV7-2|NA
TGTGCCAGCTCACTGGGGACGAACACTGAAGCTTTCTTT
CASSLGTNTEAFF
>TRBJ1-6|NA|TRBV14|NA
TGTGCCAGCAGCCAAGAGGCCGGCTATAATTCACCCCTCCACTTT
CASSQEAGYNSPLHF
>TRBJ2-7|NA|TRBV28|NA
TGTGCCAGCACAGGGGGGTACAATGAGCAGTACTTC
CASTGGYNEQYF
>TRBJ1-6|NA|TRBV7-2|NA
TGTGCCAGCAGCTTGGAGGCAGGAAATAATTCACCCCTCCACTTT
CASSLEAGNNSPLHF
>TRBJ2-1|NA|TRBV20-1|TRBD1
TGCAGTGCTAGCAGGACAGGGGGAAATGAGCAGTTCTTC
CSASRTGGNEQFF
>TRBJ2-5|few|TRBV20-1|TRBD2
TGCAGTGCTAGGCGGGAGCCATCTTGGCAAGAGACCCAGTACTTC
CSARREPSWQETQYF
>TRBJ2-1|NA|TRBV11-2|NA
TGTGCCAGCAGCTTAGACACGTCAGGGCAGTTCTTC
CASSLDTSGQFF
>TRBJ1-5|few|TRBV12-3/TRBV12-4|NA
TGTGCCAGCAGTTTGTTACAGATAAACCAGCCCCAGCATTTT
CASSLLQINQPQHF
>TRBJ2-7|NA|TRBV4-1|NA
TGCGCCAGCAGCCAACCCAGGAGCTCCTACGAGCAGTACTTC
CASSQPRSSYEQYF
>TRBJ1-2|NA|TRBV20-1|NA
TGCAGTGCTGGTTTACACCAGTCTAACTATGGCTACACCTTC
CSAGLHQSNYGYTF
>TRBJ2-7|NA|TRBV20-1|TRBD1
TGCAGTGCTAGAGCGGCAGGGGGTACTTTTAACGAGCAGTACTTC
CSARAAGGTFNEQYF
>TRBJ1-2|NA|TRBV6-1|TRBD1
TGTGCCAGCAGTGCTGGACAGGGGGGAATCTATGGCTACACCTTC
CASSAGQGGIYGYTF
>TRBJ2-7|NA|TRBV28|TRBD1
TGTGCCAGCAGTACAACGACAGGGGAGACCTACGAGCAGTACTTC
CASSTTTGETYEQYF
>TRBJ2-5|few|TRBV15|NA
TGTGCCACCAGCAGAGCAAGCGCGACGGTGGGGCAAGAGACCCAGTACTTC
CATSRASATVGQETQYF
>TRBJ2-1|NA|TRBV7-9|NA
TGTGCCAGCAGCTTGAGTACAGGGACGGATGAGCAGTTCTTC
CASSLSTGTDEQFF
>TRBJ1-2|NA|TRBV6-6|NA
TGTGCCAGCAGTTCGGGGCCCGGGGGAGAAATTGGCTACACCTTC
CASSSGPGGEIGYTF
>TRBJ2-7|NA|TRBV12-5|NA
TGTACTAGTGGGTTCCAGGGAGGCTACAATGAGCAGTACTTC
CTSGFQGGYNEQYF
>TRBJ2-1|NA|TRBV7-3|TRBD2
TGTGCCAGCAGTTCGACTAGCGGGAGGGCGGATGAGCAGTTCTTC
CASSSTSGRADEQFF
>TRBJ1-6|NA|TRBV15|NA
TGTGCCACCAGCAGAGACAACAGGGCGACGGTGTATAATTCACCCCTCCACTTT
CATSRDNRATVYNSPLHF
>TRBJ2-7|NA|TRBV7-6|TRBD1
TGTGCCAGCAGCTTTAGGTTGGACAGGTCCTACGAGCAGTACTTC
CASSFRLDRSYEQYF
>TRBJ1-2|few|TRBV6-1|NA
TGTGCCAGCAGTGAAGTCGAGGCCCCGAGGGCTAACTATGGCTACACCTTC
CASSEVEAPRANYGYTF
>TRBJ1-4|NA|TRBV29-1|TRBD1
TGCAGCGCAAGGACAGGGACGAATGAAAAACTGTTTTTT
CSARTGTNEKLFF
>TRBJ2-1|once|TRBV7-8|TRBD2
TGTGCCAGCAGCTTCACTAGCGGGAGGAAATATGAGCAGTTCTTC
CASSFTSGRKYEQFF